What follows describes a single T cell receptor (beta chain). Its target is not known. Time point in this sample: week 5, during vaccination. Vaccinated patients received 300 ug of mutant IDH1 20-mer peptide per dose, with topical imiquimod. The V gene's germline CDR1 is MRHNA and CDR2 SNTAGT. The CDR3 contains 16 residues. V was cut by 0 bases and J by 0 bases, with 6 bases left in between. These data are taken from a study of a mutant IDH1 vaccine in newly diagnosed glioma. Clones were sequenced by immunoSEQ multiplex PCR, and TCRdb holds only the in-frame ones, with some missing. The profile shows over 55,000 clones, about 80% of them singletons.

The receptor's source is a woman younger than 35 with glioma. Some clones in this sample may be carry-over from other donors' samples. Source: PBMCs, taken from a glioma patient whose treatment included an IDH1 peptide vaccine. The chain uses TRBV6-4 and TRBJ2-6; no clear D gene. CDR3 loop: CASSDSISSGANVLTF. CDR3 DNA sequence: TGTGCCAGCAGTGACTCGATTTCCTCTGGGGCCAACGTCCTGACTTTC.